This TCR beta chain is from a study of CD8 T cells in ankylosing spondylitis. Trimming left V 11 bases short and J 4 bases short, with 12 bases between. The CDR3 has 11 amino acids. Per germline, CDR1 MDHEN and CDR2 SYDVKM. This clonotype occurred many times. TCRdb reanalysed the 5' RACE reads using MiXCR and keeps one entry per CDR3 protein. The sample yields 150,000 to 200,000 distinct CDR3 sequences, under 15% seen once. The sequencing sample was made of blood, either unsorted or a sorted T cell fraction (not recorded which). The TCR was taken from a female donor with ankylosing spondylitis or in good health (not recorded which). The chain links TRBV28 to TRBJ2-7, with D perhaps matching TRBD1 (6 bases). The CDR3 loop reads CASRGKYEQYF. For the CDR3, the DNA is TGTGCCTCTAGGGGGAAATACGAGCAGTACTTC.